This T cell receptor beta chain emerged from a study of blood T cell repertoires in COVID-19. Turning to the study itself: Both acute and convalescent COVID-19 samples were obtained from the United States, Italy and Spain. PBMCs, B-cell-depleted T cells, or T cells provided the cDNA or gDNA that made up the material.

CDR1 and CDR2 (germline): MNHEY, SMNVEV (reference sequence). The V end was cut by 2 bases, the J end by 5 bases, with 12 bases between. The CDR3 is 14 amino acids. Per the study methods: Amplification from reference gene primers served as the basis for estimated nucleated cell counts. The method was immunoSEQ multiplex PCR; TCRdb's version includes in-frame clones alone and lacks a portion of them. The V and J calls and clone size were taken over from that table, and D and trimming were inferred from the DNA. The profile shows about 150,000 clones, around 76% of them singletons. The material sequenced was peripheral blood. The TCR comes from a man in his sixties with acute or convalescent COVID-19. The V call is TRBV27, the J call TRBJ1-1; TRBD1 is a possible D gene (5 bases). For the CDR3, the DNA is TGTGCCAGCAGTTTAACTCAGGGAAGGACTGAAGCTTTCTTT. As protein: CASSLTQGRTEAFF.